Listed below are T cell receptor beta chains from one sample, sequenced in a study of OX40 agonist ivuxolimab in advanced cancers. Profiling relied on immunoSEQ multiplex PCR, and the TCRdb table lists in-frame clones only, not all of them. Found here are 75,000 to 95,000 clones, about 80% of them singletons; the top ten hold more than 0.5%. The material sequenced was CD4+ or CD8+ T cells sorted from blood, taken in a trial of the OX40 agonist ivuxolimab. Every receptor here comes from an adult with an advanced solid tumor such as melanoma, head and neck, liver or kidney cancer. The CDR3 runs from the conserved cysteine through the conserved F or W. Fields, in order: J gene, D gene, V gene, clone size, CDR3 DNA, CDR3 protein. D genes are given only for firm matches. Expanded clones are given a class, and other clones once, few, many or no size at all.

>TRBJ2-2|-|TRBV19|few
TGTGCCAGTAGGCGGATAGCGCAAAACACCGGGGAGCTGTTTTTT
CASRRIAQNTGELFF
>TRBJ1-1|-|TRBV5-1|-
TGCGCCAGCACCCAGGACAGCCAAGGTCAGGCTTTCTTT
CASTQDSQGQAFF
>TRBJ2-5|TRBD1|TRBV7-6|-
TGTGCCAGCAGCTTACAGGGGGCGCGAGAGACCCAGTACTTC
CASSLQGARETQYF
>TRBJ2-5|-|TRBV5-1|-
TGCGCCAGCAGACTCGTACTAGGGCGTGGGGACGGGGAGACCCAGTACTTC
CASRLVLGRGDGETQYF
>TRBJ2-1|-|TRBV7-3|-
TGTGCCAGCAGCCAAAGTTCTCGAGGCGAGCAGTTCTTC
CASSQSSRGEQFF
>TRBJ2-5|TRBD2|TRBV4-3|-
TGCGCCAGCAGCCAATCCCTCGGGACTAGCGGGAGAGGCGAGACCCAGTACTTC
CASSQSLGTSGRGETQYF
>TRBJ1-2|TRBD1|TRBV6-1|few
TGTGCCAGCATTGCAAGCAGGACAGGGAATGCTGGCTACACCTTC
CASIASRTGNAGYTF
>TRBJ1-2|TRBD1|TRBV28|-
TGTGCCAGCAAGCGGCCCCGGGACAGGGCCCATGGCTACACCTTC
CASKRPRDRAHGYTF
>TRBJ2-5|TRBD2|TRBV27|-
TGTGCCAGCAGTAGAGCGGGGGGGCGAGAGACCCAGTACTTC
CASSRAGGRETQYF
>TRBJ2-5|TRBD2|TRBV7-2|-
TGTGCCAGCAGCTTTAGCGGGAAACTGGAGACCCAGTACTTC
CASSFSGKLETQYF
>TRBJ1-5|-|TRBV7-2|few
TGTGCCAGCAGCTCAACGACAGAGAATCAGCCCCAGCATTTT
CASSSTTENQPQHF
>TRBJ2-7|TRBD2|TRBV7-2|-
TGTGCCAGCAGGTATACCCAGCGGGGCGAGCAGTACTTC
CASRYTQRGEQYF
>TRBJ1-5|-|TRBV6-5|once
TGTGCCAGCAGTTACGCCGACAGGTCCCACCACAAGCCCCAGCATTTT
CASSYADRSHHKPQHF
>TRBJ2-1|TRBD2|TRBV4-3|-
TGCGCCAGCAGCCAATTTCCTAGCGGGAGAGACAATGAGCAGTTCTTC
CASSQFPSGRDNEQFF
>TRBJ2-1|-|TRBV4-1|-
TGCGCCAGCAGCCAAGATACCTCGACCCCAAACAATGAGCAGTTCTTC
CASSQDTSTPNNEQFF
>TRBJ2-7|TRBD2|TRBV11-2|few
TGTGCCAGCAGCTTAGAAATAAGCGGGGGCAACGAGCAGTACTTC
CASSLEISGGNEQYF
>TRBJ1-5|-|TRBV2|once
TGTGCCAGCAGTTTCCCGGGAAAAGGGCAGCCCCAGCATTTT
CASSFPGKGQPQHF
>TRBJ2-5|TRBD2|TRBV30|-
TGTGCCTGGAGTGGGGCGATAGCGGGACACGAGACCCAGTACTTC
CAWSGAIAGHETQYF
>TRBJ2-2|TRBD1|TRBV2|-
TGTGCCAGCAGTTGGACAGGGGCGACGAACACCGGGGAGCTGTTTTTT
CASSWTGATNTGELFF
>TRBJ2-5|-|TRBV28|-
TGTGCCAGCAGTTATCAGACGGGAAAAGAGACCCAGTACTTC
CASSYQTGKETQYF
>TRBJ2-7|TRBD2|TRBV7-2|-
TGTGCCAGCAGCTTACCAGCGGGAGGGCCCGAGCAGTACTTC
CASSLPAGGPEQYF
>TRBJ1-3|-|TRBV7-8|once
TGTGCCAGCAGCTTAGCGTTTTCAGGGGCTTCTGGAAACACCATATATTTT
CASSLAFSGASGNTIYF
>TRBJ2-7|-|TRBV11-3|-
TGTGCCAGCAGCTGGTCCCAGGGACCCTACGAGCAGTACTTC
CASSWSQGPYEQYF
>TRBJ1-1|-|TRBV2|-
TGTGCCAGTCGACTATTAAAAAACACTGAAGCTTTCTTT
CASRLLKNTEAFF
>TRBJ2-5|TRBD1|TRBV6-5|-
TGTGCCAGCAGTTCCCGGGACAGGGGTCGTCAAGAGACCCAGTACTTC
CASSSRDRGRQETQYF
>TRBJ1-2|-|TRBV7-2|-
TGTGCCAGCAGCTTAAACAGAGGGGGGGGCTACACCTTC
CASSLNRGGGYTF
>TRBJ2-3|TRBD2|TRBV5-4|-
TGTGCCAGCACTTCCCGTTCGGGCCTGGGTAGCGGGAGGGGCACAGATACGCAGTATTTT
CASTSRSGLGSGRGTDTQYF